The sequence of this TCR beta chain was determined in a study of glioma-infiltrating T cells after dendritic cell vaccination. Study overall: Between the early 2000s and the early 2010s, patients got autologous tumor lysate-pulsed dendritic cell vaccines. Study-wide findings and caveats: Higher pretreatment TIL content predicted longer progression-free time and survival.

The repertoire was sequenced with immunoSEQ multiplex PCR; TCRdb's copy has only in-frame clones and lacks some. The table has about 73,000 clones, roughly 80% seen once. Germline V lookup: CDR1 WNHNN, CDR2 SYGVQD (reference sequence). The trim removed 3 bases at V and 1 base at J, leaving 3 bases unmatched. This CDR3 is 15 amino acids long. As concerns this clone: The antigen remains undetermined.

Blood PBMC samples: pre-vaccination, two weeks post third vaccination, and at tumor progression. The source of this sequence is a human donor with glioblastoma. The starting material was blood, obtained before dendritic cell vaccination. The chain has TRBV10-1 and TRBJ2-3; TRBD1 matches 8 bases. DNA for the CDR3: TGCGCCAGCAGTGATCCGACAGGGGGCACAGATACGCAGTATTTT. It specifies CASSDPTGGTDTQYF.